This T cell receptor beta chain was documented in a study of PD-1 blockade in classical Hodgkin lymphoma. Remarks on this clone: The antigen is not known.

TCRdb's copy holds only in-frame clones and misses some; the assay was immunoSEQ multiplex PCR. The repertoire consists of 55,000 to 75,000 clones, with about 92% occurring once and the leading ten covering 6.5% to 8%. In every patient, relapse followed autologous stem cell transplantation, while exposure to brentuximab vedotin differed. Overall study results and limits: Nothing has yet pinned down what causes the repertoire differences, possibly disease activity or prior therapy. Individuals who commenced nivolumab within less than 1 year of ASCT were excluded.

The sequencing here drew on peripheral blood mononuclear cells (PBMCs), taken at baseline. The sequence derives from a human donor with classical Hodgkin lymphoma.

The CDR3 region is CASSLNSLAGAGEQYF. CDR3 coding DNA: TGTGCCAGCAGTTTAAACTCTCTAGCGGGAGCGGGCGAGCAGTACTTC. The chain recombines TRBV27 with TRBJ2-7, with TRBD2 identical over 10 bases. Germline V gives CDR1 MNHEY, CDR2 SMNVEV (reference sequence). The CDR3 runs 16 residues. Trimming removed 2 bases from V and 6 bases from J; junction bases left unmatched: 10.